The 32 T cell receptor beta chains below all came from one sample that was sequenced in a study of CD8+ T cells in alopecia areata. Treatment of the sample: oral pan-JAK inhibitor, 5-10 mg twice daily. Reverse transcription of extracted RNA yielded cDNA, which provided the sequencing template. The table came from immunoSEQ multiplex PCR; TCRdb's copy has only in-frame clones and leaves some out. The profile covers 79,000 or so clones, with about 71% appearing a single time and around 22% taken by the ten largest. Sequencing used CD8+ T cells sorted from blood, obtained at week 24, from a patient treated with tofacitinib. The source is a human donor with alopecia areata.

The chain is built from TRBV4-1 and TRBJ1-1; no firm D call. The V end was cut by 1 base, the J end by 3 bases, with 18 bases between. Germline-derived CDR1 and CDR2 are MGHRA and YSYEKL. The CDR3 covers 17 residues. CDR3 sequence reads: CASSQGVLPGRDTEAFF. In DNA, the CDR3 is TGCGCCAGCAGCCAAGGAGTCCTCCCGGGAAGGGACACTGAAGCTTTCTTT.

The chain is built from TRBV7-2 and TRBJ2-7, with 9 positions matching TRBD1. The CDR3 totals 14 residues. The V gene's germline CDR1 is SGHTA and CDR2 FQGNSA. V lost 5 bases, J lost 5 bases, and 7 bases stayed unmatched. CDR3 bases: TGTGCCAGCAGCCTCCGGGACAGGGTTGACGAGCAGTACTTC. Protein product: CASSLRDRVDEQYF.

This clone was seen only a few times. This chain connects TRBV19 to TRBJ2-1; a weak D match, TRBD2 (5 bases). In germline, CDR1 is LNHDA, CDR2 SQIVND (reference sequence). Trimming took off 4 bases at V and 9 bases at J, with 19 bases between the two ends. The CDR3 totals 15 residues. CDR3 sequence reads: CASSSRESSFSEQFF. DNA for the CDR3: TGTGCCAGTAGTAGCCGGGAAAGTTCGTTTAGTGAGCAGTTCTTC.

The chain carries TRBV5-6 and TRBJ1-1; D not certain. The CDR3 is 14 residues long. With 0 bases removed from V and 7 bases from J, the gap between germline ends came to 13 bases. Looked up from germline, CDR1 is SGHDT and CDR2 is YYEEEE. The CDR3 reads CASSLDDMSNEAFF. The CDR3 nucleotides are TGTGCCAGCAGCTTGGACGATATGTCAAATGAAGCTTTCTTT.

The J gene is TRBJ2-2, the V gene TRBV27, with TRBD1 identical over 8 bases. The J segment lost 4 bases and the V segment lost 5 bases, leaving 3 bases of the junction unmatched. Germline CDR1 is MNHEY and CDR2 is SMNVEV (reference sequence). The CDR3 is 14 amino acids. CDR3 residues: CASSQTGGTGELFF. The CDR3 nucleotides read TGTGCCAGCAGTCAAACAGGGGGCACCGGGGAGCTGTTTTTT.

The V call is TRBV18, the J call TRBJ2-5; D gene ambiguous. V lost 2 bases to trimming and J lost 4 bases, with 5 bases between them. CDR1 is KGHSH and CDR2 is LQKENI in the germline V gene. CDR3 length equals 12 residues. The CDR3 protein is CASSPDTETQYF. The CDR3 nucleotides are TGTGCCAGCTCACCAGACACAGAGACCCAGTACTTC.

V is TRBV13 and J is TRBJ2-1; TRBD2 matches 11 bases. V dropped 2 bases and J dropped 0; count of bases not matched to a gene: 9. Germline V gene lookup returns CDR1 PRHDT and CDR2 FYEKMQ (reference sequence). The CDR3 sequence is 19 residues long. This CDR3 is CASSLIGLAGGVSYNEQFF. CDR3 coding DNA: TGTGCCAGCAGCTTAATAGGGCTAGCGGGAGGCGTCTCCTACAATGAGCAGTTCTTC.

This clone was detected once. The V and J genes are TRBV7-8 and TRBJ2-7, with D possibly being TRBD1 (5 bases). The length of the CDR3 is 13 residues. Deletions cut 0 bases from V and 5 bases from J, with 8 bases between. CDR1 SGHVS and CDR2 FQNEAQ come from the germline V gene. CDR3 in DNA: TGTGCCAGCAGCTTAGCTTTCAGGGACGAGCAGTACTTC. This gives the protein CASSLAFRDEQYF.

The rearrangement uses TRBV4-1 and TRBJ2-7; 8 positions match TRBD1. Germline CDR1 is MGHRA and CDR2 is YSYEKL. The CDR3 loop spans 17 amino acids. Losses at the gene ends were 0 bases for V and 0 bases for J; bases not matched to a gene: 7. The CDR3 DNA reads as TGCGCCAGCAGCCAAGATGGACCGGGACAGGCCTCCTACGAGCAGTACTTC. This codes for CASSQDGPGQASYEQYF.

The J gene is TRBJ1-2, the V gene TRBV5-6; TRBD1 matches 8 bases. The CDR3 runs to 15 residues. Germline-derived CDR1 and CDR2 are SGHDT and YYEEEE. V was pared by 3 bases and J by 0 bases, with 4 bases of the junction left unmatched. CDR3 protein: CASSSDRVPNYGYTF. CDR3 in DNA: TGTGCCAGCAGCTCGGACAGGGTCCCTAACTATGGCTACACCTTC.

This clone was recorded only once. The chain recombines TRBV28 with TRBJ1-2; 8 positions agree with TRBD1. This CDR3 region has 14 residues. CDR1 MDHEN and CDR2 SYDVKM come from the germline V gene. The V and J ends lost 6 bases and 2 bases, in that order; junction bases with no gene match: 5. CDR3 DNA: TGTGCCAGCAGACCCTGGACAGGGAACTATGGCTACACCTTC. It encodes CASRPWTGNYGYTF.

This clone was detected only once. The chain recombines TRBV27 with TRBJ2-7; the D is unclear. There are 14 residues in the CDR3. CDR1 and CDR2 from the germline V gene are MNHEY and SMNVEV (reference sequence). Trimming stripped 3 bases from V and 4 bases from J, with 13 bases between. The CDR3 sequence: CASSLKQVGYEQYF. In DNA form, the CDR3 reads TGTGCCAGCAGTTTGAAGCAGGTGGGGTACGAGCAGTACTTC.

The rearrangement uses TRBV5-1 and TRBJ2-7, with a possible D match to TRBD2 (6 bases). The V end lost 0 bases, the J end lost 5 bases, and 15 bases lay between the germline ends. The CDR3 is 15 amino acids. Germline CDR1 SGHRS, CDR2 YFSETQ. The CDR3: CASSLGVSLAHEQYF. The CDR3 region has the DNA TGCGCCAGCAGCTTGGGTGTATCACTAGCCCACGAGCAGTACTTC.

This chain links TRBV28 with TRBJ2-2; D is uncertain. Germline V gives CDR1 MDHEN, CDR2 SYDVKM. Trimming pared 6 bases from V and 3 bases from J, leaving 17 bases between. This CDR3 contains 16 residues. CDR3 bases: TGTGCCAGCAGCCCACCCGGAGCAGTCGACACCGGGGAGCTGTTTTTT. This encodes CASSPPGAVDTGELFF.

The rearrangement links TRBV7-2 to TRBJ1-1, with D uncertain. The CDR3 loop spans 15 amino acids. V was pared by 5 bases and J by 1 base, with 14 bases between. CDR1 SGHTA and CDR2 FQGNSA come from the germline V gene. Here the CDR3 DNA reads TGTGCCAGCAGCGACTCAGTTATTACGAACACTGAAGCTTTCTTT. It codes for CASSDSVITNTEAFF. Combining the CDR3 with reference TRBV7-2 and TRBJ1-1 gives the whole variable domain GAGVSQSPSNKVTEKGKDVELRCDPISGHTALYWYRQSLGQGLEFLIYFQGNSAPDKSGLPSDRFSAERTGGSVSTLTIQRTQQEDSAVYLCASSDSVITNTEAFFGQGTRLTVV.

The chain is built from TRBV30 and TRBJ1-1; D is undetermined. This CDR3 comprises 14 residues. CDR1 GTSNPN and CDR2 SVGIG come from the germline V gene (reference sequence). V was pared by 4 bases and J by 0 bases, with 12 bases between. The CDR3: CAWNRGYLNTEAFF. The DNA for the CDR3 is TGTGCCTGGAACCGGGGATACCTGAACACTGAAGCTTTCTTT.

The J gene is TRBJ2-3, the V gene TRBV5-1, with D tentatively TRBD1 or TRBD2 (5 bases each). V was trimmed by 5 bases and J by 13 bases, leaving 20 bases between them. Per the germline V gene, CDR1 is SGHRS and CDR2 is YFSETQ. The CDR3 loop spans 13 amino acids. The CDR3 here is CASSPDRQGPEYF. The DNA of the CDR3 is TGCGCCAGCAGTCCGGACCGTCAGGGACCGGAGTATTTT. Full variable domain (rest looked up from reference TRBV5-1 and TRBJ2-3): KAGVTQTPRYLIKTRGQQVTLSCSPISGHRSVSWYQQTPGQGLQFLFEYFSETQRNKGNFPGRFSGRQFSNSRSEMNVSTLELGDSALYLCASSPDRQGPEYFGPGTRLTVL.

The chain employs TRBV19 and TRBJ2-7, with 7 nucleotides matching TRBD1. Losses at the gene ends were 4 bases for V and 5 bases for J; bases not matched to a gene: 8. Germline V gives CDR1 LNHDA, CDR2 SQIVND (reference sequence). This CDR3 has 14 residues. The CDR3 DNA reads TGTGCCAGTAGTAACGACAGGGATGGCAACGAGCAGTACTTC. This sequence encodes CASSNDRDGNEQYF. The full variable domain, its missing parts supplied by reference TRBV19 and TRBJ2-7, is DGGITQSPKYLFRKEGQNVTLSCEQNLNHDAMYWYRQDPGQGLRLIYYSQIVNDFQKGDIAEGYSVSREKKESFPLTVTSAQKNPTAFYLCASSNDRDGNEQYFGPGTRLTVT.

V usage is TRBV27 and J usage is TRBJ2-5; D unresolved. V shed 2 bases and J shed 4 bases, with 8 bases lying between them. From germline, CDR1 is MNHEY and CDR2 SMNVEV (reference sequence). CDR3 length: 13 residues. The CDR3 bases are TGTGCCAGCAGTTTAGGCGTCCGAGAGACCCAGTACTTC. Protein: CASSLGVRETQYF.

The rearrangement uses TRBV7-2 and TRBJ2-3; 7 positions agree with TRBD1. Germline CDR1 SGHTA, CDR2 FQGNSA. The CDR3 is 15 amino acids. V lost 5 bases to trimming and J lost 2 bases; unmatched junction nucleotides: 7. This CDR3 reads CASSPSTGFTDTQYF. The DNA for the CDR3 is TGTGCCAGCAGCCCCTCGACAGGGTTCACAGATACGCAGTATTTT.

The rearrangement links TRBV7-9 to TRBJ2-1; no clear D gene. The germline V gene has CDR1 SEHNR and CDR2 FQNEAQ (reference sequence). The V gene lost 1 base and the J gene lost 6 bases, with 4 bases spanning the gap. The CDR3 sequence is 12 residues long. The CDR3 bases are TGTGCCAGCAGCTTAGAGTCCAATGAGCAGTTCTTC. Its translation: CASSLESNEQFF.

Here the CDR3 reads CASYGSGELFF. DNA of the CDR3: TGTGCCAGTTACGGGTCCGGGGAGCTGTTTTTT. This chain uses TRBV19 with TRBJ2-2; D remains unclear. This CDR3 contains 11 residues. Germline-derived CDR1 and CDR2 are LNHDA and SQIVND (reference sequence). Trimming shortened V by 8 bases and J by 6 bases, and 7 bases separated the two germline ends.

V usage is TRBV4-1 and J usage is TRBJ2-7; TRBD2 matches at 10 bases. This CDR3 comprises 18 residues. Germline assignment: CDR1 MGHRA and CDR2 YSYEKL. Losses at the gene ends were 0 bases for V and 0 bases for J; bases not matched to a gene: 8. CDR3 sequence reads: CASSQDRGLAQSSYEQYF. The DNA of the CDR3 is TGCGCCAGCAGCCAAGATCGGGGACTAGCGCAAAGCTCCTACGAGCAGTACTTC.

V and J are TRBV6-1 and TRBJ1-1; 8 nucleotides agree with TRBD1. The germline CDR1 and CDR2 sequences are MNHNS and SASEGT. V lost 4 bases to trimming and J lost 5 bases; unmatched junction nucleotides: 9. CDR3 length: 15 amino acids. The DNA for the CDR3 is TGTGCCAGCAGTGCCCGACAGGGGCTGGAGACTGAAGCTTTCTTT. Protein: CASSARQGLETEAFF.

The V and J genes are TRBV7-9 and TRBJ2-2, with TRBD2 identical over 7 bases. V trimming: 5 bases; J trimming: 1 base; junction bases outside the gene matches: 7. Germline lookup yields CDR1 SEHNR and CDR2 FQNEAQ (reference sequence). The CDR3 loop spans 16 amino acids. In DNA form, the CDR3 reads TGTGCCAGCAGCCCTCCGGGAGGCGGGAACACCGGGGAGCTGTTTTTT. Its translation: CASSPPGGGNTGELFF. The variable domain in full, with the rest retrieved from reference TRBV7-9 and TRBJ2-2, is DTGVSQNPRHKITKRGQNVTFRCDPISEHNRLYWYRQTLGQGPEFLTYFQNEAQLEKSRLLSDRFSAERPKGSFSTLEIQRTEQGDSAMYLCASSPPGGGNTGELFFGEGSRLTVL.

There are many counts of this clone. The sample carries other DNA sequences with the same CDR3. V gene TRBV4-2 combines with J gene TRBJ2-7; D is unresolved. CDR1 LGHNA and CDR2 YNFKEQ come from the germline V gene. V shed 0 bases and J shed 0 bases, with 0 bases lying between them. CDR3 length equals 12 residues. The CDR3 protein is CASSQDSYEQYF. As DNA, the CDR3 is TGTGCCAGCAGCCAAGACTCCTACGAGCAGTACTTC.

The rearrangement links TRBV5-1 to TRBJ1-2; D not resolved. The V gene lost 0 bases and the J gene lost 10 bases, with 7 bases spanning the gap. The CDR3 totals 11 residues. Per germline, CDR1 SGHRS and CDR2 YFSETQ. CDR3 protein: CASSLDRDYTF. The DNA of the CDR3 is TGCGCCAGCAGCTTGGATCGGGACTACACCTTC.

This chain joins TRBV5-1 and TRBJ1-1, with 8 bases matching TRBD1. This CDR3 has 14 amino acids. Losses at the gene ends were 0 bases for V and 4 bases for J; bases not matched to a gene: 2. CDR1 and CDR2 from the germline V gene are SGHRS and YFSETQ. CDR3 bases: TGCGCCAGCAGCTTGGTCACAGGGGGCACTGAAGCTTTCTTT. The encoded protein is CASSLVTGGTEAFF.

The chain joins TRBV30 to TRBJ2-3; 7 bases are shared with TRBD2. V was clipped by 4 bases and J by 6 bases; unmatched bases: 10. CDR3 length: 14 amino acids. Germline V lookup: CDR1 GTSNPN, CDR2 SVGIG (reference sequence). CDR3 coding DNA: TGTGCCTGGATTGGTGGGAGGGCCGGCGATACGCAGTATTTT. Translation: CAWIGGRAGDTQYF.

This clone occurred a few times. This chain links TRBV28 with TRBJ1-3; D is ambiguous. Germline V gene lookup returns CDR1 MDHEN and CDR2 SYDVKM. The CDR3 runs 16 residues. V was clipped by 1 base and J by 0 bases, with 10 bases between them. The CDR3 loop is CASSLFAVSSGNTIYF. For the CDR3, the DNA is TGTGCCAGCAGTTTATTTGCAGTAAGCTCTGGAAACACCATATATTTT.

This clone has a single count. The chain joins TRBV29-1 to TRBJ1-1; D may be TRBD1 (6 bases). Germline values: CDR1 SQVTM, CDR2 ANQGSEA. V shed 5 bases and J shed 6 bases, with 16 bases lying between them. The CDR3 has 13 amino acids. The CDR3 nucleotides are TGCAGCGTTATACAGGGCATGTTTCCTGAAGCTTTCTTT. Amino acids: CSVIQGMFPEAFF.

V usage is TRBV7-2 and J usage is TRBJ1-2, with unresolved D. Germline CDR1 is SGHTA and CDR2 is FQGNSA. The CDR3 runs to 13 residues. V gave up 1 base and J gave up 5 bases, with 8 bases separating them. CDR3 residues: CASSLGAEYGYTF. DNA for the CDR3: TGTGCCAGCAGCTTAGGCGCCGAGTATGGCTACACCTTC.